These 2 T cell receptor beta chains came from one sample sequenced in a study of blood T cell repertoires in COVID-19. Clones were sequenced by immunoSEQ multiplex PCR, and TCRdb holds only the in-frame ones, with some missing. The table lists some 120,000 clones, 70% to 85% of them singletons. The sequenced material came from peripheral blood. These receptors all stem from a woman between 45 and 60 years old with acute or convalescent COVID-19.

The V gene is TRBV4-1, the J gene TRBJ2-7; possibly TRBD1 for D (6 bases). V lost 1 base and J 1 base, leaving 11 bases between the germline ends. Germline assignment: CDR1 MGHRA and CDR2 YSYEKL. CDR3 length: 15 amino acids. Here the CDR3 DNA reads TGCGCCAGCAGCCAAGGACAGGATCTATCCTACGAGCAGTACTTC. This encodes CASSQGQDLSYEQYF.

V gene TRBV19 combines with J gene TRBJ1-4; D is possibly TRBD1 (5 bases). The CDR3 sequence is 13 residues long. V dropped 2 bases and J dropped 11 bases, with 12 bases sitting between them. Germline CDR1 reads LNHDA; CDR2 reads SQIVND (reference sequence). CDR3 loop: CASSIKAGLKLFF. CDR3 DNA: TGTGCCAGTAGTATAAAAGCGGGACTTAAACTGTTTTTT. Combining the CDR3 with reference TRBV19 and TRBJ1-4 gives the whole variable domain DGGITQSPKYLFRKEGQNVTLSCEQNLNHDAMYWYRQDPGQGLRLIYYSQIVNDFQKGDIAEGYSVSREKKESFPLTVTSAQKNPTAFYLCASSIKAGLKLFFGSGTQLSVL.